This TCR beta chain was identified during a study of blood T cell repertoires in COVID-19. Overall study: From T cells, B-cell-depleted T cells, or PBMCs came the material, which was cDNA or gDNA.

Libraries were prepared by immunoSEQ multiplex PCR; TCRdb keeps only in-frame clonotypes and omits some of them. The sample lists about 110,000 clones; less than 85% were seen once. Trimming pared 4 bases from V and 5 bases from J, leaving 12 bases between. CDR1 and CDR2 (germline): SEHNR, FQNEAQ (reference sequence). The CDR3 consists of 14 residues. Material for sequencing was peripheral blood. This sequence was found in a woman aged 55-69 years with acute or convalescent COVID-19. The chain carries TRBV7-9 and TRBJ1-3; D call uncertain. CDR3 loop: CASSSPRGRNTIYF. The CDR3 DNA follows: TGTGCCAGCAGCTCGCCTAGAGGAAGAAACACCATATATTTT.